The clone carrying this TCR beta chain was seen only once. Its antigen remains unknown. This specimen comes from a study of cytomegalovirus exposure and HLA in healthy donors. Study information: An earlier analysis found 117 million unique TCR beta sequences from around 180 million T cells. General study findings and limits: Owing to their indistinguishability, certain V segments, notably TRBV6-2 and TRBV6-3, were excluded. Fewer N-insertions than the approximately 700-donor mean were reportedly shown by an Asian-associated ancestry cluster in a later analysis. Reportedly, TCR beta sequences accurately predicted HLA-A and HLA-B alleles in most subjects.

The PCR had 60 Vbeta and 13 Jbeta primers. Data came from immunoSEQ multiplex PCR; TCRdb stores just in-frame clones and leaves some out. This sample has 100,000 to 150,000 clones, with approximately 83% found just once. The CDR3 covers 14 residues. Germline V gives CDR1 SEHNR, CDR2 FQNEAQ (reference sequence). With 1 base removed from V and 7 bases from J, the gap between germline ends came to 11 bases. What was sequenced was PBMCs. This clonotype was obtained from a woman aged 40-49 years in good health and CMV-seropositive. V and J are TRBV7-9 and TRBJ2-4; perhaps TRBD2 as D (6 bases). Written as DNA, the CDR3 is TGTGCCAGCAGCTTAGGGGCAGGGAGGAACATTCAGTACTTC. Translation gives CASSLGAGRNIQYF. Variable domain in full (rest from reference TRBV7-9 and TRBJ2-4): DTGVSQNPRHKITKRGQNVTFRCDPISEHNRLYWYRQTLGQGPEFLTYFQNEAQLEKSRLLSDRFSAERPKGSFSTLEIQRTEQGDSAMYLCASSLGAGRNIQYFGAGTRLSVL.